This T cell receptor (beta chain) was documented in a study of T-cell reconstitution after alpha-beta-depleted transplantation in children. Worth noting for this clonotype: This could be a read error, since a much larger clone is one nucleotide away.

CDR3 length: 13 residues. V was clipped by 3 bases and J by 2 bases, with 7 bases between them. Library preparation (for TCRbeta) was performed with unique molecular identifiers. MiXCR was run by TCRdb on the PCR reads, yielding one entry per CDR3 protein. The table records around 680,000 distinct CDR3 sequences, roughly 17% of them present only once. The V gene is TRBV12-3 or TRBV12-4, the J gene TRBJ2-5; no clear D gene. This specimen was PBMCs from the stem cell graft donor, taken from the stem cell graft. This receptor was identified in a human donor who donated a stem cell graft to a child with acute myeloid leukemia. The CDR3 nucleotides read TGTGCCAGCAGTTTTGTACTTCAAGAGACCCAGTACTTC. It yields the protein CASSFVLQETQYF.